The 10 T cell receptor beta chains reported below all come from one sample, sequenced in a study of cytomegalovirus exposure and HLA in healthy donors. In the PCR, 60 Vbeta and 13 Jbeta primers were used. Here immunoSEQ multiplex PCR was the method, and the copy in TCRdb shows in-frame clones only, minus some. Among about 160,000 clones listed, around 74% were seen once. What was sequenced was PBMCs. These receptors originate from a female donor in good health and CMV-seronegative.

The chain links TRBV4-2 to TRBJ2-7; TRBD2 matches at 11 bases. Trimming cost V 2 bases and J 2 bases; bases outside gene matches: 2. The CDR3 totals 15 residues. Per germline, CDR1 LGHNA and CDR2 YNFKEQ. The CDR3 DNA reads TGTGCCAGCAGCCAATTGACTAGCGGGGCCTACGAGCAGTACTTC. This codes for CASSQLTSGAYEQYF.

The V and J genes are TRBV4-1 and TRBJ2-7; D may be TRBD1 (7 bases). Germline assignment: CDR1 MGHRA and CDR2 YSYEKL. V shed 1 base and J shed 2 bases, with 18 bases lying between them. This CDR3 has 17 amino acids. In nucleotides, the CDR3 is TGCGCCAGCAGCCAAGGCGGAGGGACAGTAATGACCTACGAGCAGTACTTC. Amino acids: CASSQGGGTVMTYEQYF.

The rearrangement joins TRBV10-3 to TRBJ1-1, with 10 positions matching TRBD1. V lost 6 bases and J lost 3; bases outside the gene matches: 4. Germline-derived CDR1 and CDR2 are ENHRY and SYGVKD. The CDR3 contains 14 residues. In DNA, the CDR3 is TGTGCCATCAGGGGGGACAGGGGCGACACTGAAGCTTTCTTT. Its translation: CAIRGDRGDTEAFF.

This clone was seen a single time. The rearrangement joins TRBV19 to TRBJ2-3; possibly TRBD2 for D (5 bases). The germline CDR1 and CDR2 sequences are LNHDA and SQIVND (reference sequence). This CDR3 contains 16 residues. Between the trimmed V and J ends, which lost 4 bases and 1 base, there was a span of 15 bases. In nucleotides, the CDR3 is TGTGCCAGTAGTACGGGAAGGCCTGGAGGCACAGATACGCAGTATTTT. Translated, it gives CASSTGRPGGTDTQYF.

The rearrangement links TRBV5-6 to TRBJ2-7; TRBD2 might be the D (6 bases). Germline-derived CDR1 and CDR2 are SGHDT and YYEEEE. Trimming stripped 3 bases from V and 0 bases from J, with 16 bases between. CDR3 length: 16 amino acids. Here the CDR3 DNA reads TGTGCCAGCAGCTCGGGGGACGGCTACCGCTCCTACGAGCAGTACTTC. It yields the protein CASSSGDGYRSYEQYF.

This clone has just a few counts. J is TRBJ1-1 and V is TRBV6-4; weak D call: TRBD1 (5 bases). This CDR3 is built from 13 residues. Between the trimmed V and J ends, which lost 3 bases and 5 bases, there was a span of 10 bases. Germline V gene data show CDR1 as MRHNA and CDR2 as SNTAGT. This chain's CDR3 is CASSEEGRTEAFF. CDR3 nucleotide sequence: TGTGCCAGCAGTGAGGAGGGGAGGACTGAAGCTTTCTTT.

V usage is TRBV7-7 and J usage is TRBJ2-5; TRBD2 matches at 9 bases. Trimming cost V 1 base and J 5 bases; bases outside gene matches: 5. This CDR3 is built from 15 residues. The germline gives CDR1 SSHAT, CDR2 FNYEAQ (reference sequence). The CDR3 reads CASSLGGGGIETQYF. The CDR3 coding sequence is TGTGCCAGCAGCTTAGGCGGGGGGGGCATCGAGACCCAGTACTTC.

CDR3 DNA sequence: TGCGCCAGCAGCCAAGATACGCAGGCTTGGGGCTACACCTTC. Its protein is CASSQDTQAWGYTF. The chain links TRBV4-1 to TRBJ1-2, with D unclear. The CDR3 is 14 amino acids. From germline, CDR1 is MGHRA and CDR2 YSYEKL. With 0 bases removed from V and 8 bases from J, the gap between germline ends came to 13 bases.

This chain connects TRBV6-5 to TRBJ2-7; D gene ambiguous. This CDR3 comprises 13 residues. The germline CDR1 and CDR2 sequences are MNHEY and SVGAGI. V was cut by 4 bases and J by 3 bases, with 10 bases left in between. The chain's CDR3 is CASSSPDFYEQYF. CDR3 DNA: TGTGCCAGCAGTTCCCCTGACTTCTACGAGCAGTACTTC.

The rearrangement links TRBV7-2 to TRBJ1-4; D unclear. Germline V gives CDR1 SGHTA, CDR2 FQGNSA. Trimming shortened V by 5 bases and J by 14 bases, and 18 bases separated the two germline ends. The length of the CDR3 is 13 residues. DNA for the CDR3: TGTGCCAGCAGCCCTTTCAGGCGGGATCAGCTGTTTTTT. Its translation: CASSPFRRDQLFF. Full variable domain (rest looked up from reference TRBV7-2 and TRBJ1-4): GAGVSQSPSNKVTEKGKDVELRCDPISGHTALYWYRQSLGQGLEFLIYFQGNSAPDKSGLPSDRFSAERTGGSVSTLTIQRTQQEDSAVYLCASSPFRRDQLFFGSGTQLSVL.